Below, one T cell receptor beta chain is given with its context. Antigen unknown. The source of the sample is a study of cytomegalovirus exposure and HLA in healthy donors. General observations from the study: According to an earlier analysis, most TCR beta V segments yielded productive rearrangements about 87% or about 30% of the time. Some 150 TCR beta chains were listed as cytomegalovirus-associated. Presence/absence comparisons presumed near-even sequencing depth among donors.

The CDR3 is made up of 17 amino acids. CDR1 is SGHRS and CDR2 is YFSETQ in the germline V gene. Trimming removed 9 bases from V and 9 bases from J; junction bases left unmatched: 22. PCR was performed using 60 Vbeta and 13 Jbeta primers. Some clones are missing from TCRdb's copy, which holds only in-frame ones; the method was immunoSEQ multiplex PCR. The table has around 120,000 clones, about three quarters seen once. The genes are TRBV5-1 and TRBJ2-2; 8 positions agree with TRBD1. The sample was PBMCs. The sequence came from a human donor in good health. The CDR3 sequence: CAKSLGSRQGSNRELFF. As DNA, the CDR3 is TGCGCCAAATCACTCGGAAGTCGACAGGGGTCGAACAGGGAGCTGTTTTTT.